The next 2 T cell receptor beta chains were all read from a single sample in a study of OX40 agonist ivuxolimab in advanced cancers. Here immunoSEQ multiplex PCR was the method, and the copy in TCRdb shows in-frame clones only, minus some. This table has some 100,000 clones, around 93% appearing once. The starting material was CD4+ or CD8+ T cells sorted from blood, obtained in a trial of the OX40 agonist ivuxolimab. The origin of the receptors is an adult with an advanced solid tumor such as melanoma, head and neck, liver or kidney cancer.

The gene calls are TRBV7-8 and TRBJ2-7; either TRBD1 or TRBD2 may supply D (5 bases each). Looked up from germline, CDR1 is SGHVS and CDR2 is FQNEAQ. V was trimmed by 1 base and J by 2 bases, leaving 15 bases between them. CDR3 length: 16 residues. CDR3 residues: CASSLGGIGETYEQYF. The DNA for the CDR3 is TGTGCCAGCAGCTTAGGGGGGATAGGGGAAACCTACGAGCAGTACTTC. Looking up the rest from reference TRBV7-8 and TRBJ2-7 gives the full variable domain: GAGVSQSPRYKVAKRGQDVALRCDPISGHVSLFWYQQALGQGPEFLTYFQNEAQLDKSGLPSDRFFAERPEGSVSTLKIQRTQQEDSAVYLCASSLGGIGETYEQYFGPGTRLTVT.

The gene calls are TRBV7-9 and TRBJ1-3; D gene ambiguous. The CDR3 is 13 amino acids. Per germline, CDR1 SEHNR and CDR2 FQNEAQ (reference sequence). V was trimmed by 8 bases and J by 0 bases, leaving 8 bases between them. The CDR3 reads CASAVTSGNTIYF. The CDR3 nucleotides are TGTGCCAGCGCGGTTACCTCTGGAAACACCATATATTTT.